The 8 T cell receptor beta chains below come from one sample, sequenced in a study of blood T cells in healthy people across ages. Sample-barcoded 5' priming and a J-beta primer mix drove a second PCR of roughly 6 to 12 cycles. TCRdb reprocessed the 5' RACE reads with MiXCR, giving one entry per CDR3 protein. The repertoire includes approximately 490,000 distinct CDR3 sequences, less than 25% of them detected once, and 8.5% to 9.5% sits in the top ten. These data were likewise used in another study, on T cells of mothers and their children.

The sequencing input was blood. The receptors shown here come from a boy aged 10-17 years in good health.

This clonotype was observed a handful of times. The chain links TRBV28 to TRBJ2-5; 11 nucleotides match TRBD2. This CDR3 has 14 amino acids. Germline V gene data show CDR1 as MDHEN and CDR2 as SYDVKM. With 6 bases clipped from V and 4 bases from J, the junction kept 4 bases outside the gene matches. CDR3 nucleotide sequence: TGTGCCAGCAGCCAGCTAGCGGGAGGAGAGACCCAGTACTTC. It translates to CASSQLAGGETQYF.

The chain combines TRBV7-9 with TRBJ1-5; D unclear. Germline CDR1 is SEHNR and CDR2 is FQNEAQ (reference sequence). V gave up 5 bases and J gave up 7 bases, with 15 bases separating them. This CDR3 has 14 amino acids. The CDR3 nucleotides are TGTGCCAGCAGCCCAAACAGTATTTTACAGCCCCAGCATTTT. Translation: CASSPNSILQPQHF.

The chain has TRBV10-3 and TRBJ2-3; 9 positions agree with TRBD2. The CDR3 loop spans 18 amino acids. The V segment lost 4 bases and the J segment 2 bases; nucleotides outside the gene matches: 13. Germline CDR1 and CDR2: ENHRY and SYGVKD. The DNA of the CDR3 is TGTGCCATCAGTGGTGTCAGGACTAGCGAATACACCACAGATACGCAGTATTTT. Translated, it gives CAISGVRTSEYTTDTQYF.

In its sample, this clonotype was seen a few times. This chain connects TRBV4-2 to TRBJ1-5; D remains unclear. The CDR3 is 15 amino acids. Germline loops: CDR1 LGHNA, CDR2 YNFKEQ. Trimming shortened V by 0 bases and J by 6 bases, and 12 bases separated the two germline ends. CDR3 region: CASSQDPGVGQPQHF. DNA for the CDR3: TGTGCCAGCAGCCAAGATCCCGGCGTCGGTCAGCCCCAGCATTTT.

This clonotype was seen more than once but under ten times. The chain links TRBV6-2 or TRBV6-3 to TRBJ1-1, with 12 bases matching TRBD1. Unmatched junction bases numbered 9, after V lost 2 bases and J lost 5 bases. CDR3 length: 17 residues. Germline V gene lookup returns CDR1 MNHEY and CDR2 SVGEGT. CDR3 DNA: TGTGCCAGCAGTTACCCCGGGACAGGGGGCAGAAGGACTGAAGCTTTCTTT. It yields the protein CASSYPGTGGRRTEAFF.

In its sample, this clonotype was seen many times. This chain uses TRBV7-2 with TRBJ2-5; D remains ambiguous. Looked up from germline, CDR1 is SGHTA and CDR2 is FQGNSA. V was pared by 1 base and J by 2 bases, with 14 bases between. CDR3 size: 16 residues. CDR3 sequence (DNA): TGTGCCAGCAGCTTAGTCCCCCAATTCGGGCAAGAGACCCAGTACTTC. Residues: CASSLVPQFGQETQYF.

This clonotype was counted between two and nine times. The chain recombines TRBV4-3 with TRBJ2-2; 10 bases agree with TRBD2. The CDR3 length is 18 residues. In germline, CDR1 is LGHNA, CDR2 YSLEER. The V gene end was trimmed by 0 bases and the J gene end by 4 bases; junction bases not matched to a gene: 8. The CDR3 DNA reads TGCGCCAGCAGCCAAGATCCCCCTAGCGGGAGTTCCACCGGGGAGCTGTTTTTT. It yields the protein CASSQDPPSGSSTGELFF.

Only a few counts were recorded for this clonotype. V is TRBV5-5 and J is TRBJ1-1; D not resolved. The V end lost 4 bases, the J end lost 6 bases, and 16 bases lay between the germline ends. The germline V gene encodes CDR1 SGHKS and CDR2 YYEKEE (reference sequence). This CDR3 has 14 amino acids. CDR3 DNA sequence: TGTGCCAGCAGCCTAGAGGCGGACGGACCTGAAGCTTTCTTT. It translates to CASSLEADGPEAFF. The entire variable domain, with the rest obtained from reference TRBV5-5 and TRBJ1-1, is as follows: DAGVTQSPTHLIKTRGQQVTLRCSPISGHKSVSWYQQVLGQGPQFIFQYYEKEERGRGNFPDRFSARQFPNYSSELNVNALLLGDSALYLCASSLEADGPEAFFGQGTRLTVV.